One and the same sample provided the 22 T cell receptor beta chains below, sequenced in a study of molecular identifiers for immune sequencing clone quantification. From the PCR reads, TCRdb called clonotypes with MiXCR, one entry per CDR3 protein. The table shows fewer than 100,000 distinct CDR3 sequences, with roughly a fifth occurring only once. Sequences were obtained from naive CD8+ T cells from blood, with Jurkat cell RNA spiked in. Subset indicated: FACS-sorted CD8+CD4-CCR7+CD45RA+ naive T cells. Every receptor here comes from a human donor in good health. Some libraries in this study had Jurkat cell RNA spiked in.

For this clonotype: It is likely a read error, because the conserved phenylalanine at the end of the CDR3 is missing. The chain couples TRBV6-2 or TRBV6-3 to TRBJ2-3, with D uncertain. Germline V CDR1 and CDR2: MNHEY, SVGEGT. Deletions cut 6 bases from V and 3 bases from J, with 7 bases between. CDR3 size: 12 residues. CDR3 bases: TGTGCCAGCAGACGCTTGACAGATACGCAGTATTAT. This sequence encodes CASRRLTDTQYY.

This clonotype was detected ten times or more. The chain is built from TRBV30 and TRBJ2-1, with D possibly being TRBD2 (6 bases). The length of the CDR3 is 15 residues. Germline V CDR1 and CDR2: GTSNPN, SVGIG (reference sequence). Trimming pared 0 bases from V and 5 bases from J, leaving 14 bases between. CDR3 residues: CAWSVPYGRHNEQFF. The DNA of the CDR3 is TGTGCCTGGAGTGTGCCGTATGGGAGGCACAATGAGCAGTTCTTC.

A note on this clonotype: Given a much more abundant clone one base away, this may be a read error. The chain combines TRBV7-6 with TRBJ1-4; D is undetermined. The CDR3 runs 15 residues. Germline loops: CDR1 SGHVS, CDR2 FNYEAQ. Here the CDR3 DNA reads TGTGCCAGCAGCTTAGGAACGGAGCCAAATGAAAGACTGTTTTTT. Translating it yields CASSLGTEPNERLFF.

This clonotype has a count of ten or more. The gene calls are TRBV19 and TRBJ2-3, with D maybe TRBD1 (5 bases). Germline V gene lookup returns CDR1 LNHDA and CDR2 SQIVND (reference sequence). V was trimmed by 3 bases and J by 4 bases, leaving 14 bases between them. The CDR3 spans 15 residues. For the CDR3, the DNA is TGTGCCAGTAGTATGGGGCCCGGCCCACCAGATACGCAGTATTTT. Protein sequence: CASSMGPGPPDTQYF.

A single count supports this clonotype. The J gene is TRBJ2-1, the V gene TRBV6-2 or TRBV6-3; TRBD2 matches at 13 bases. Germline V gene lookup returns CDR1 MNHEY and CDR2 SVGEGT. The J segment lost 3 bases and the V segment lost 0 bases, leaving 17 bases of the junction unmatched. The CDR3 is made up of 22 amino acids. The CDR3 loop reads CASSYSTHYKARLAGGYNEQFF. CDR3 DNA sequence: TGTGCCAGCAGTTACTCCACCCACTATAAGGCGCGACTAGCGGGAGGCTACAATGAGCAGTTCTTC.

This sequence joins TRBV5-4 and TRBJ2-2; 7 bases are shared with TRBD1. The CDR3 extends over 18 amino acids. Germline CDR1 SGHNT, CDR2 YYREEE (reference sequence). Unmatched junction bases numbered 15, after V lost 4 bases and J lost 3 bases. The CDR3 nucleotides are TGTGCCAGCAGCAGACAGACAGGGTCCTTGGTTTACACCGGGGAGCTGTTTTTT. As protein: CASSRQTGSLVYTGELFF.

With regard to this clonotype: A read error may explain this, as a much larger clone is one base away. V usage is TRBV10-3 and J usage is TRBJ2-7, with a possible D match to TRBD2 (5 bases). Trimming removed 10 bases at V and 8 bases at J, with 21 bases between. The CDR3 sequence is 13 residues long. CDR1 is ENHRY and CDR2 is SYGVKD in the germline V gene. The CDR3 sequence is CATAGVREYKQYF. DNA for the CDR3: TGTGCCACGGCCGGGGTTCGGGAATACAAGCAGTACTTC.

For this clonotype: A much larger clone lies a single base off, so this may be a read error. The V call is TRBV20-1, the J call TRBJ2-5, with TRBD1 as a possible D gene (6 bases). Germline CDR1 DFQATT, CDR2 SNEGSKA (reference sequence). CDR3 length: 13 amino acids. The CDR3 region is CNAEGETQETQYF. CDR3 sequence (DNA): TGCAATGCCGAGGGGGAGACCCAAGAGACCCAGTACTTC.

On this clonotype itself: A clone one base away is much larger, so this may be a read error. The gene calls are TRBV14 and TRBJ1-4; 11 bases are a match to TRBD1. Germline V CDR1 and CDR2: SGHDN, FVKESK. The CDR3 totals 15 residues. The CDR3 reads CASSPPGQGGEKLVF. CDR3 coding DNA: TGTGCCAGCAGCCCGCCGGGACAGGGGGGTGAAAAACTGGTTTTT. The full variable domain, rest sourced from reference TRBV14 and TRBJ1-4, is EAGVTQFPSHSVIEKGQTVTLRCDPISGHDNLYWYRRVMGKEIKFLLHFVKESKQDESGMPNNRFLAERTGGTYSTLKVQPAELEDSGVYFCASSPPGQGGEKLVFGSGTQLSVL.

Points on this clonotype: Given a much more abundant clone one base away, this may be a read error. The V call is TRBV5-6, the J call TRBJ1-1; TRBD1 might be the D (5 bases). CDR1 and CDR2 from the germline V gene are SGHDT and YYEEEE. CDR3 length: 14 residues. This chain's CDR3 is CANSLLGTSTEAFF. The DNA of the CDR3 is TGTGCCAACAGCTTATTGGGGACGAGCACTGAAGCTTTCTTT. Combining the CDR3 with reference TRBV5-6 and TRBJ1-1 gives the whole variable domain DAGVTQSPTHLIKTRGQQVTLRCSPKSGHDTVSWYQQALGQGPQFIFQYYEEEERQRGNFPDRFSGHQFPNYSSELNVNALLLGDSALYLCANSLLGTSTEAFFGQGTRLTVV.

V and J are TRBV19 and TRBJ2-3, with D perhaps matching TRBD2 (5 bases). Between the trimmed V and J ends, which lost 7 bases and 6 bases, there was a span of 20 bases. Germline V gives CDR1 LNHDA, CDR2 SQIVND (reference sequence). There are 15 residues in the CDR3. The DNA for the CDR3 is TGTGCCAGTACCCCCGGGATCTCAGGCCCCGATACGCAGTATTTT. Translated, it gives CASTPGISGPDTQYF.

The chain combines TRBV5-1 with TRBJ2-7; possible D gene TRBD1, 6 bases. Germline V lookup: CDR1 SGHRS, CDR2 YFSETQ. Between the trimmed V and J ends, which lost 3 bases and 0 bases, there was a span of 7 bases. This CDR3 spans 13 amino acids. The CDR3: CASSWDISYEQYF. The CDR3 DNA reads TGCGCCAGCAGCTGGGACATCTCCTACGAGCAGTACTTC.

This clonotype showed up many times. Written as DNA, the CDR3 is TGTGCCAGCAGCTCCTTAGATGACAGGGCCGAGCAGTACTTC. This encodes CASSSLDDRAEQYF. The gene calls are TRBV7-9 and TRBJ2-7, with 7 bases lining up with TRBD1. From germline, CDR1 is SEHNR and CDR2 FQNEAQ (reference sequence). V shed 4 bases, J shed 6 bases, and the junction held 9 bases outside the gene matches. This CDR3 comprises 14 residues.

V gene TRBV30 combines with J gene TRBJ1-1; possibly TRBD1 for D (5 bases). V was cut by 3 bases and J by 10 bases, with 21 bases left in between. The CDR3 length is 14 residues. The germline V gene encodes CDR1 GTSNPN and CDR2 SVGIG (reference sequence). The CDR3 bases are TGTGCCTGGAGCCAAGGGGCCGGGCCAAACGGAGCTTTCTTT. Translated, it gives CAWSQGAGPNGAFF.

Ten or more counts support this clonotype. The CDR3 nucleotides read TGCGCCAGCAGCTTTACAGGGGCCGATCAGCCCCAGCATTTT. Translation: CASSFTGADQPQHF. V gene TRBV5-1 combines with J gene TRBJ1-5; 7 bases map to TRBD1. Trimming removed 2 bases from V and 5 bases from J; junction bases left unmatched: 4. The CDR3 covers 14 residues. In germline, CDR1 is SGHRS, CDR2 YFSETQ. Using reference TRBV5-1 and TRBJ1-5 for the parts outside the CDR3, the full variable domain is KAGVTQTPRYLIKTRGQQVTLSCSPISGHRSVSWYQQTPGQGLQFLFEYFSETQRNKGNFPGRFSGRQFSNSRSEMNVSTLELGDSALYLCASSFTGADQPQHFGDGTRLSIL.

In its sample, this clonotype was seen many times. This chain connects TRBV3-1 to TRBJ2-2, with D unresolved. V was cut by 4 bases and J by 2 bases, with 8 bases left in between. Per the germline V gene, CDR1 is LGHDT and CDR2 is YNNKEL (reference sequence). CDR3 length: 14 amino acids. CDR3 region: CASSRRQNTGELFF. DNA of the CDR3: TGTGCCAGCAGCCGTAGACAAAACACCGGGGAGCTGTTTTTT.

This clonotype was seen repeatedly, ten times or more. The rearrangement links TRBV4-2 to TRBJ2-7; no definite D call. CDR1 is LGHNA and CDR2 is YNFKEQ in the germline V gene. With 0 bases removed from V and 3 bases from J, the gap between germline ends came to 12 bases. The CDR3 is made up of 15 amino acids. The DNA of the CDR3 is TGTGCCAGCAGCCAAGATAAGGCGCTTTACTACGAGCAGTACTTC. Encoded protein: CASSQDKALYYEQYF.

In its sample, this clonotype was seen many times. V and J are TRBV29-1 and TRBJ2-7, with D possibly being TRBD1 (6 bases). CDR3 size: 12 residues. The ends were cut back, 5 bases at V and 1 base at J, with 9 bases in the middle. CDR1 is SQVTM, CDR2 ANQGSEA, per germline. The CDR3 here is CSVTGISYEQYF. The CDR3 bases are TGCAGCGTTACAGGGATTTCCTACGAGCAGTACTTC.

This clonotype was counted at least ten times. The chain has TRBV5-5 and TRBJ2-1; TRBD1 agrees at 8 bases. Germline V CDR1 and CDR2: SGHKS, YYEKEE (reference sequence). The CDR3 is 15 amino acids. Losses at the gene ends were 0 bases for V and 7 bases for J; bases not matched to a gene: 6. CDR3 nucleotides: TGTGCCAGCAGCTTGGTGGCAGGGGGCCTGAATGAGCAGTTCTTC. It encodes CASSLVAGGLNEQFF.

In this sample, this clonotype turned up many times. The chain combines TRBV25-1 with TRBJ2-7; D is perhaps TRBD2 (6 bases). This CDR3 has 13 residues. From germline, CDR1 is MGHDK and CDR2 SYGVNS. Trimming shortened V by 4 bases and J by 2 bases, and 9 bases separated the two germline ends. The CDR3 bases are TGTGCCAGCAGTGGACTAGGAGCCTACGAGCAGTACTTC. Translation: CASSGLGAYEQYF.

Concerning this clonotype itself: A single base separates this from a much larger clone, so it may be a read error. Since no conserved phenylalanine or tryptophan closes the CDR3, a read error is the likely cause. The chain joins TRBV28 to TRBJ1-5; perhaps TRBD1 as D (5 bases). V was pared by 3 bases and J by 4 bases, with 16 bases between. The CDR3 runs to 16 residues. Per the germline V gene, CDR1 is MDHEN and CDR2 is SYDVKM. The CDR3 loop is CASSFGFQGINQPQHS. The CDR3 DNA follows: TGTGCCAGCAGTTTTGGGTTCCAGGGAATTAATCAGCCCCAGCATTCT.

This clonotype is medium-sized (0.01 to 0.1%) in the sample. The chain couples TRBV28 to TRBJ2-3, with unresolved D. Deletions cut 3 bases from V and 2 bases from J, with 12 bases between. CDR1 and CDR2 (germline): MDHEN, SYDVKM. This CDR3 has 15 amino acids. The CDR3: CASSFEPVATDTQYF. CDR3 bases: TGTGCCAGCAGTTTTGAGCCCGTAGCCACAGATACGCAGTATTTT.